This paragraph covers one T cell receptor beta chain sequence. The CDR3 has 12 residues. Trimming took 5 bases from V and 10 from J; bases not matched to a gene: 5. Germline loops: CDR1 MNHEY, CDR2 SVGAGI. Profiled with immunoSEQ multiplex PCR; TCRdb holds only in-frame clones, not every one. Of about 36,000 clones listed, roughly nine tenths are singletons. The source of the sample is a study of T cell changes during pregnancy in multiple sclerosis. The specimen was CD4+ T cells from peripheral blood mononuclear cells, collected after pregnancy. The chain joins TRBV6-5 to TRBJ2-3; the match to TRBD2 covers 8 bases. The TCR sequence derives from a female donor with multiple sclerosis, enrolled in a pregnancy study. The CDR3 DNA reads as TGTGCCAGCAGTGGCGGGGGGATGGCGCAGTATTTT. Its protein product is CASSGGGMAQYF.